The sequence of this T cell receptor (beta chain) was determined in a study of blood T cells in healthy people across ages. General study points: PBMCs that were unsorted prevented a conclusive naive versus antigen-experienced comparison. In older individuals, TCR beta diversity per million T cells was lower, falling roughly linearly with age.

In the case of this clonotype: What it binds is unknown.

A sample-barcoded 5' primer and a J-beta primer mix were used in a second PCR of roughly 7 to 11 cycles. TCRdb re-called the 5' RACE reads with MiXCR, one entry per CDR3 protein. There are about 620,000 distinct CDR3 sequences in the sample; 40% to 65% occur only once, and roughly 13% lies in the top ten. V shed 8 bases, J shed 0 bases, and the junction held 15 bases outside the gene matches. The CDR3 runs to 17 residues. Germline CDR1 reads SNHLY; CDR2 reads FYNNEI. The rearrangement joins TRBV2 to TRBJ1-1, with 7 nucleotides matching TRBD1. The sequence came from a woman at least 80 years old in good health. The sample was blood. The DNA for the CDR3 is TGTGCCAGCGCCTCCGAAAGGGGACAGACGATGAACACTGAAGCTTTCTTT. It encodes CASASERGQTMNTEAFF.